The rows below give T cell receptor beta chains drawn from one sample of a study of T cell repertoires in cytomegalovirus infection. Their antigen targets remain unknown. TCRdb re-analysed the reads in MiXCR, keeping a single row per CDR3 protein. The profile covers more than 65,000 distinct CDR3 sequences, with roughly 44% appearing a single time and over 90% taken by the ten largest. Sequenced here: CD8+ T cells from cultured PBMCs, sampled from culture after CMV antigen stimulation. These TCRs come from a human donor in good health (CMV status not recorded). Some clones in this sample may be carry-over from other donors' samples. Each CDR3 is given with its conserved first and last residue. Fields, in order: J gene, D gene, clone size, V gene, CDR3 protein, CDR3 DNA. D genes are given only for firm matches. The size of a clone is reported for some rows only, either as once, few or many, or as a class for expanded clones.

TRBJ1-4 - few TRBV12-3/TRBV12-4 CASSIRQGVKLFF TGTGCCAGCAGTATCCGGCAGGGAGTGAAACTGTTTTTT
TRBJ2-1 TRBD2 - TRBV6-5 CASSLLADNEQFF TGTGCCAGCAGCCTTCTAGCGGACAATGAGCAGTTCTTC
TRBJ1-1 - - TRBV14 CASSQRGTEAFF TGTGCCAGCAGCCAAAGGGGCACTGAAGCTTTCTTT
TRBJ2-3 - - TRBV7-6 CASSQRTSATDTQYF TGTGCCAGCAGCCAAAGGACGTCAGCCACAGATACGCAGTATTTT
TRBJ1-1 TRBD1 - TRBV7-2 CASSSTGGGTATEAFF TGTGCCAGCAGCTCGACAGGGGGAGGGACCGCCACTGAAGCTTTCTTT
TRBJ1-2 - - TRBV12-3/TRBV12-4 CASSPMWGDGYTF TGTGCCAGCAGCCCGATGTGGGGAGACGGCTACACCTTC
TRBJ1-5 - - TRBV12-3/TRBV12-4 CASTWSGGGNQPQHF TGTGCCAGCACCTGGTCGGGGGGAGGGAATCAGCCCCAGCATTTT
TRBJ1-1 - - TRBV5-6 CASSLREESMNTEAFF TGTGCCAGCAGCTTGAGGGAGGAATCAATGAACACTGAAGCTTTCTTT
TRBJ2-2 - - TRBV2 CASPDTTGELFF TGTGCCAGCCCTGACACCACCGGGGAGCTGTTTTTT
TRBJ2-7 TRBD2 few TRBV27 CASSLSGTSASYEQYF TGTGCCAGCAGTTTATCCGGGACTAGCGCTTCCTACGAGCAGTACTTC
TRBJ1-2 TRBD1 once TRBV12-5 CASGLTGVEGYTF TGTGCTAGTGGTCTGACAGGGGTCGAGGGCTACACCTTC
TRBJ2-3 - - TRBV7-9 CASSLPQTTDTQYF TGTGCCAGCAGCTTACCTCAAACCACAGATACGCAGTATTTT
TRBJ2-7 TRBD2 - TRBV6-1 CASSEGLAVDYEQYF TGTGCCAGCAGTGAAGGACTAGCGGTGGACTACGAGCAGTACTTC
TRBJ2-1 TRBD2 - TRBV4-1 CASSHKSSGGANEQFF TGCGCCAGCAGCCATAAATCTAGCGGGGGGGCGAATGAGCAGTTCTTC
TRBJ1-1 - few TRBV4-1 CASSQDHRRNTEAFF TGCGCCAGCAGCCAAGATCACCGGAGGAACACTGAAGCTTTCTTT
TRBJ2-3 TRBD2 - TRBV24-1 CATSDSPGWREATDTQYF TGTGCCACCAGTGATAGCCCCGGATGGCGGGAGGCAACAGATACGCAGTATTTT
TRBJ2-1 TRBD2 - TRBV14 CASSKSPGTRINEQFF TGTGCCAGCAGCAAATCTCCCGGGACTAGAATCAATGAGCAGTTCTTC
TRBJ1-1 TRBD1 once TRBV20-1 CSAAGQGTEAFF TGCAGTGCGGCCGGACAGGGCACTGAAGCTTTCTTT
TRBJ1-1 - once TRBV2 CASSPISGDTEAFF TGTGCCAGCAGTCCGATCTCTGGGGACACTGAAGCTTTCTTT
TRBJ1-2 - - TRBV7-9 CASSLGRQDYGYTF TGTGCCAGCAGCTTGGGGAGACAGGACTATGGCTACACCTTC
TRBJ1-1 TRBD1 few TRBV7-8 CASSSTGGGTEAFF TGTGCCAGCAGCTCGACAGGGGGAGGCACTGAAGCTTTCTTT
TRBJ1-1 - - TRBV11-2 CASSSLDSFTEAFF TGTGCCAGCAGCTCCTTGGACAGCTTCACTGAAGCTTTCTTT
TRBJ2-3 TRBD2 - TRBV7-8 CASSPPGGTDTQYF TGTGCCAGCAGCCCTCCCGGGGGGACAGATACGCAGTATTTT
TRBJ2-7 TRBD1 few TRBV10-3 CAITGDRAYEQYF TGTGCCATCACCGGGGACAGGGCCTACGAGCAGTACTTC
TRBJ2-1 TRBD2 - TRBV27 CASSLQRTRVREQFF TGTGCCAGCAGTCTCCAGAGGACTAGAGTGCGTGAGCAGTTCTTC
TRBJ2-5 - once TRBV27 CASSFERGVGKTQYF TGTGCCAGCAGTTTTGAGAGGGGTGTTGGAAAGACCCAGTACTTC
TRBJ2-5 TRBD2 - TRBV27 CASRSGLVQETQYF TGTGCCAGCAGATCAGGACTAGTCCAAGAGACCCAGTACTTC
TRBJ2-1 TRBD1 few TRBV7-9 CASSFGQGTYNEQFF TGTGCCAGCAGCTTCGGACAGGGGACATACAATGAGCAGTTCTTC
TRBJ2-1 TRBD1 - TRBV7-9 CASSSGQGGSYNEQFF TGTGCCAGCAGCTCGGGACAGGGCGGATCCTACAATGAGCAGTTCTTC
TRBJ2-2 - many TRBV7-6 CASSLLTGELFF TGTGCCAGCAGCTTACTCACCGGGGAGCTGTTTTTT
TRBJ1-2 - once TRBV2 CASSERGAYGYTF TGTGCCAGCAGTGAACGGGGGGCTTATGGCTACACCTTC
TRBJ1-5 - - TRBV12-3/TRBV12-4 CASSPRDRPSNQPQHF TGTGCCAGCAGCCCACGGGACCGACCGAGCAATCAGCCCCAGCATTTT
TRBJ2-4 TRBD1 - TRBV7-6 CASSLGQGEAKNIQYF TGTGCCAGCAGCCTTGGACAGGGGGAAGCCAAAAACATTCAGTACTTC
TRBJ1-1 TRBD1 few TRBV5-1 CASSMTGENTEAFF TGCGCCAGCAGCATGACAGGGGAGAACACTGAAGCTTTCTTT
TRBJ2-2 TRBD2 - TRBV7-9 CATKRDYTGELFF TGTGCCACTAAGCGGGACTACACCGGGGAGCTGTTTTTT
TRBJ2-1 TRBD2 - TRBV5-6 CASSFQRGYYNEQFF TGTGCCAGCAGCTTCCAGCGGGGCTACTACAATGAGCAGTTCTTC
TRBJ2-7 TRBD1 few TRBV7-2 CASNQPRDRGSYEQYF TGTGCCAGCAACCAGCCCCGGGACAGGGGATCCTACGAGCAGTACTTC
TRBJ1-5 TRBD1 few TRBV19 CASSSRQGNNQPQHF TGTGCCAGTAGTAGTAGACAGGGTAACAATCAGCCCCAGCATTTT
TRBJ1-2 - - TRBV12-3/TRBV12-4 CASSLTATYGYTF TGTGCCAGCAGTTTGACAGCTACCTATGGCTACACCTTC
TRBJ1-2 - once TRBV28 CASSPQLWRTYGYTF TGTGCCAGCAGCCCACAACTATGGAGGACCTATGGCTACACCTTC